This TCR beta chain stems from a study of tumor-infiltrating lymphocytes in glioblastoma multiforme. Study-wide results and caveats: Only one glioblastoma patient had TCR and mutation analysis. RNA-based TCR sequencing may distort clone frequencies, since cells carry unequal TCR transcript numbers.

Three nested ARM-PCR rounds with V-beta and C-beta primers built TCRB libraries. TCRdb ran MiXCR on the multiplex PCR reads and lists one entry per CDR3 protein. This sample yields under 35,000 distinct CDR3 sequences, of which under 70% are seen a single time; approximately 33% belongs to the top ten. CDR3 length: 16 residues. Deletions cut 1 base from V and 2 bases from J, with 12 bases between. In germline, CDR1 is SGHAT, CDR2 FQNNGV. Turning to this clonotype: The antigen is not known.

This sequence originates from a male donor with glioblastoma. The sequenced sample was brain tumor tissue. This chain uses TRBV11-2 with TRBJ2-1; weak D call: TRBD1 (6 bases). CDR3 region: CASSLVRGFAYNEQFF. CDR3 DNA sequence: TGTGCCAGCAGCTTAGTTAGGGGGTTCGCCTACAATGAGCAGTTCTTC.